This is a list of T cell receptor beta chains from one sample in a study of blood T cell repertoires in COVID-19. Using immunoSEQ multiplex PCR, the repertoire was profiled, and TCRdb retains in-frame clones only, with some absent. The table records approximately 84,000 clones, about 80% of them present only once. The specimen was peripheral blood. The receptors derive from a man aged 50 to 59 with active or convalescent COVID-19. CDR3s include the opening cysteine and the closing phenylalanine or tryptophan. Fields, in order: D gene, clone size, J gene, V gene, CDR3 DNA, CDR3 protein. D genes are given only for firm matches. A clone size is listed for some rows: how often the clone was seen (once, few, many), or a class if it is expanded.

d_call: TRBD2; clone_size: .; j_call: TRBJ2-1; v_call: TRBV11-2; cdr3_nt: TGTGCCAGCAGCTTAACCGGGACTAACTACAATGAGCAGTTCTTC; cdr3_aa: CASSLTGTNYNEQFF
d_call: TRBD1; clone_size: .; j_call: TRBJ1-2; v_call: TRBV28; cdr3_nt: TGTGCCAGCAGTTCCAGGGGGCGAGTTTTGGGAGATGGCTACACCTTC; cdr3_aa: CASSSRGRVLGDGYTF
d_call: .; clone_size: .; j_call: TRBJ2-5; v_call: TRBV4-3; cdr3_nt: TGCGCCAGCAGCCCCATTTACGGGGGGCCCCAAGAGACCCAGTACTTC; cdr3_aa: CASSPIYGGPQETQYF
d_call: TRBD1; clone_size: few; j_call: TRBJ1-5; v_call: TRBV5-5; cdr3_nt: TGTGCCAGCAGCCCCCGCCAGGGACAGAGCAATCAGCCCCAGCATTTT; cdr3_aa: CASSPRQGQSNQPQHF
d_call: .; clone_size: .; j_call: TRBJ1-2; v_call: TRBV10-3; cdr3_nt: TGTGCCATCACCGGGGGGTCCTCGGGGAGCTATGGCTACACCTTC; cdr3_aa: CAITGGSSGSYGYTF
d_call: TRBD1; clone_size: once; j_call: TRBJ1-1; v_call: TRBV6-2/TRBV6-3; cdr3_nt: TGTGCCAGCAGCCCCTCGACAGGGATGAACACTGAAGCTTTCTTT; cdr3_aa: CASSPSTGMNTEAFF
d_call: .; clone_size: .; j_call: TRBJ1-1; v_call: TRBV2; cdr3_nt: TGTGCCAGCAGTCCGACAGCTGAAGCTTTCTTT; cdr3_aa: CASSPTAEAFF
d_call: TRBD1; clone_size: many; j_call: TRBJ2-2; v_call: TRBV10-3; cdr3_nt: TGTGCCATCAGTCGCTCGACAGGGGGCGCCGTCGGGGAGCTGTTTTTT; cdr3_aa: CAISRSTGGAVGELFF
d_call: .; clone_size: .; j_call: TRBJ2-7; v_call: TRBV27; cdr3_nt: TGTGCCAGCAGTTCCCCCTCCCAGGTGGCCTACGAGCAGTACTTC; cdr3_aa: CASSSPSQVAYEQYF
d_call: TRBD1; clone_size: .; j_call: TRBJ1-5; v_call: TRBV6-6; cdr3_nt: TGTGCCAGCAGTGAGACAGGGGGATACCAGCCCCAGCATTTT; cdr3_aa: CASSETGGYQPQHF
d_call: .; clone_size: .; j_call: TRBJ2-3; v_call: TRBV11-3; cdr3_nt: TGTGCCAGCAGCCATATAGCGAGCACAGATACGCAGTATTTT; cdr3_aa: CASSHIASTDTQYF
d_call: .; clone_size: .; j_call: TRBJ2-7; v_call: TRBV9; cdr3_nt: TGTGCCAGCAGCGTAGGTCCAGGGAGGTACGAGCAGTACTTC; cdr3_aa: CASSVGPGRYEQYF
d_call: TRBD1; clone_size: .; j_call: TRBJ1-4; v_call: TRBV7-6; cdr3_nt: TGTGCCAGCAGCTTAGCCAGGGGGTCGGATGAAAAACTGTTTTTT; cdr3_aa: CASSLARGSDEKLFF
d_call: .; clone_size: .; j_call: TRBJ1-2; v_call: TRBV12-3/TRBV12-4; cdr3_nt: TGTGCCACCGACAAGGGGACTAACTATGGCTACACCTTC; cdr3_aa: CATDKGTNYGYTF